This TCR beta chain was documented in a study of shared clonotypes between healthy human individuals (dated by TCRdb to the early 2020s). With respect to the entire study: Two women and three men aged 18 to 49 years were included in the cohort. Leukapheresis yielded between about 0.9 and 9.5 billion PBMCs per donor. For each donor, three plates each were used for CD4 naive and CD4 memory, two plates were used for CD8 naive, and one plate was used for CD8 memory. The study deeply sequenced blood TCR repertoires of about 5 healthy adults to estimate repertoire size and the extent of clonotype sharing between individuals. Libraries were prepared and TCR repertoires were sequenced by different laboratories using diverse techniques, in order to increase sequencing depth and limit assay-specific biases. The paper's findings and limits, for the study overall: Sampling was restricted to blood, and TCR repertoires in tissue are likely to differ from TCR repertoires in blood. The small number of donors limited the genetic and exposure-history diversity represented. Approximately 5% of naive CD4, more than 3% of naive CD8, roughly 2.4% of memory CD4, and 0.4% of memory CD8 clonotypes were shared across several donors. Compared with non-shared clonotypes, the clonotypes found in all four sorted-subset donors had higher generation probabilities. Pairwise subsampling led to the expectation that sequencing depth would affect the degree of clonotype sharing among donors. Naive subsets generally had larger estimated clonotype richness than memory subsets. Even with the large sequencing depth, rarefaction of the sorted-subset datasets indicated that sequencing was incomplete.

Using the deep immunoSEQ assay, multiplex PCR amplified TCR CDR3 regions from genomic DNA. Extracted genomic DNA from each cell subset was distributed evenly across all wells of several immunoSEQ 96-well plates, and each plate was treated as a replicate. For sorted subsets, 200 to 250 ng of genomic DNA, equivalent to about 30,000 T cell genomes, went into each replicate PCR. Purified libraries were measured with a Qubit 3.0 fluorometer, size-checked on a Bioanalyzer 2100, and measured again with the KAPA Library Quantification kit. A separate single-read 150-cycle Illumina NextSeq 550 flow cell was used to sequence each immunoSEQ 96-well plate. Processing in the source paper ran as follows. Because the immunoSEQ output included only junctional sequences and no quality scores, the filtering could not be the same as the filtering used for full-length reads. To assign V/J genes and CDR3, sequences were annotated against IMGT germline references using PyIR, a Python wrapper for IgBLAST v1.9. Reads with weak V/J assignments (E-value above 1e-6), missing CDR3, stop codons, out-of-frame junctions, or ambiguous translated residues were removed. V3J clonotypes were defined as sequences sharing an identical inferred V gene, J gene, and CDR3 amino acid sequence. The percentage overlap between two repertoires was calculated by dividing the number of shared unique clonotypes by the size of the smaller repertoire. Three approaches were used to assess repertoire richness: RTK rarefaction, the Chao1 estimator, and Recon v2.1 estimates of unobserved clonotypes. Generation probabilities were computed with OLGA for all TCRbeta clonotypes obtained by the gDNA method from a few donors. The table was pulled from immuneACCESS by TCRdb, which kept in-frame rearrangements only. Such tables lose some clones; where checked, under half of the loss comes from unresolved V genes, and the rest has no known cause. V, J and clone size are those of that table, while D and trimming were read from the DNA. This sample comprises 600,000 or so clones, approximately 96% of them detected only once. Jointly, the top ten make up 0.095% to 0.14% of the sample.

For the CD8 naive samples, CD45RO-negative cells were positively selected for CCR7, yielding a CD45RA+CCR7+ population from which TemRA cells were excluded. The donors were healthy, HIV-negative adults with no recently reported acute infections or vaccinations. All donors were Caucasian adults living in Nashville, Tennessee, USA. Blood was obtained by leukapheresis, after which PBMCs were separated by Ficoll-Histopaque density gradient centrifugation and cryopreserved in liquid nitrogen vapor phase. Analytical flow cytometry was used to check the purity and quantity of every magnetically sorted T cell population. Genomic DNA was isolated from each sorted fraction and quantified by UV absorbance on a Nanodrop 2000c. As encoded in the germline V gene (reference sequence), CDR1 is MNHEY while CDR2 is SMNVEV. The CDR3 has 16 amino acids, counting the end cysteine and phenylalanine. The entry retains the CDR3 DNA only, 48 bases that are in frame from base 1. V has 5 bases trimmed and J has 1 base trimmed; junction bases matching no gene number 9.

Notes on this clone: No cognate antigen has been identified for it. Base quality data are lacking; no much larger clone is found one base away.

The sample was naive CD8+ T cells sorted from blood. This specimen's cell subset or site label, interpreted: CD45RA+CCR7+. The chain was built from TRBV27 and TRBJ2-5; a stretch of 8 junction bases matches TRBD2. This receptor was taken from a woman aged 25 to 39 in good health. The nucleotides are TGTGCCAGCAGTCATGGCGGGGGGATACTCCAAGAGACCCAGTACTTC. Its protein product is CASSHGGGILQETQYF.